This T cell receptor (beta chain) was retrieved from a study of T cells in Graves' hyperthyroidism and ophthalmopathy. The V gene lost 4 bases and the J gene lost 4 bases, with 19 bases spanning the gap. In germline, CDR1 is SQVTM, CDR2 ANQGSEA. The CDR3 is 15 residues long. General observations from the study: Separating ophthalmopathy from stable hyperthyroidism was achieved by a 13 V-J model.

PBMCs were derived from under 13 ml fresh peripheral blood. A note on this clonotype: What it binds is not known.

The investigators amplified TCR beta CDR3 regions from RNA transcripts. A first-round RT-PCR of the TCR CDR3 used the HTBI primer set. Each CDR3 protein is one row after TCRdb ran MiXCR on the multiplex PCR reads. The sample records 550,000 to 650,000 distinct CDR3 sequences, about 15% being singletons. The chain combines TRBV29-1 with TRBJ1-1; D gene ambiguous. This TCR was recovered from a woman aged 25-40 years with Graves' hyperthyroidism that later progressed to Graves' ophthalmopathy. Sequenced input: blood. The CDR3 sequence: CSVVAPLTGGTEAFF. The CDR3 DNA sequence: TGCAGCGTTGTAGCCCCTCTCACCGGCGGCACTGAAGCTTTCTTT.